This T cell receptor beta chain was obtained from a study of blood T cells in healthy people across ages. Study-level information: About one barcoded TCR beta cDNA was captured per two T cells.

Study results and caveats: Long-lived and aged donors differed, with more naive CD4+ cells and higher diversity in the long-lived. Any changes in expanded clonotypes were possibly confounded, as donor CMV status remained unknown.

Through a sample-barcoded 5' primer and a J-beta primer mix, a second PCR was run for roughly 7 to 11 cycles. All cDNA molecules were each tagged by a template-switch adaptor with 12 random nucleotides. MiXCR, run by TCRdb on the 5' RACE reads, gives a single entry per CDR3 protein. The profile shows about 1.8 million distinct CDR3 sequences, about 49% of them singletons. The CDR3 sequence is 14 residues long. V dropped 5 bases and J dropped 7; count of bases not matched to a gene: 10. The germline V gene encodes CDR1 MNHEY and CDR2 SVGEGT. Comment on this clonotype: As yet, its antigen is unknown.

The sequence was obtained from a middle-aged woman in good health. Sequencing used blood. V usage is TRBV6-2 or TRBV6-3 and J usage is TRBJ1-2; the match to TRBD1 covers 7 bases. The CDR3 DNA follows: TGTGCCAGCAGTCCCGACAGGGCCTTACGTGGCTACACCTTC. Translated, it gives CASSPDRALRGYTF.